This TCR beta chain emerged from a study of T-cell reconstitution after alpha-beta-depleted transplantation in children. This clonotype turned up a few times. This sample's TCRbeta library carried unique molecular identifier barcodes. Each CDR3 protein gets one entry after TCRdb re-called the PCR reads with MiXCR. This table holds about 410,000 distinct CDR3 sequences, roughly 22% found once. Germline CDR1 reads SGHTA; CDR2 reads FQGTGA. CDR3 length equals 15 residues. V dropped 2 bases and J dropped 5; count of bases not matched to a gene: 6. The chain joins TRBV7-3 to TRBJ2-3; 8 bases line up with TRBD2. The clonotype comes from a human donor who donated a stem cell graft to a child with acute myeloid leukemia. The sequencing used PBMCs from the stem cell graft donor, collected from the stem cell graft. In nucleotides, the CDR3 is TGTGCCAGCAGCTTAGGAGGACTAGCAGGAGATACGCAGTATTTT. It specifies CASSLGGLAGDTQYF.